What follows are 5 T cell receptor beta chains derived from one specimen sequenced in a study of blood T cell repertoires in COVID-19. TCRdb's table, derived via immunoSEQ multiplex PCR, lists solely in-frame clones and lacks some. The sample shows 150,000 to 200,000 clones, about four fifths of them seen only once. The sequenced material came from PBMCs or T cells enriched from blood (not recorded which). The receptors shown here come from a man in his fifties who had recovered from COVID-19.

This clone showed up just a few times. The CDR3: CASSRTGENYEQYF. CDR3 DNA: TGCGCCAGCAGCCGGACAGGGGAAAACTACGAGCAGTACTTC. This rearrangement joins TRBV5-1 to TRBJ2-7, with TRBD1 matching 9 bases. CDR3 size: 14 residues. Losses at the gene ends were 4 bases for V and 3 bases for J; bases not matched to a gene: 5. Looked up from germline, CDR1 is SGHRS and CDR2 is YFSETQ.

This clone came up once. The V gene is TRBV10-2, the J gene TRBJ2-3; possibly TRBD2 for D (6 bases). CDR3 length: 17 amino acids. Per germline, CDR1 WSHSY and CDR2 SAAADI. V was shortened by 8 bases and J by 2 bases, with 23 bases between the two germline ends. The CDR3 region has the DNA TGCGCCAGCCGAGATGTTCGCGGGGCGGGCCACACAGATACGCAGTATTTT. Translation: CASRDVRGAGHTDTQYF.

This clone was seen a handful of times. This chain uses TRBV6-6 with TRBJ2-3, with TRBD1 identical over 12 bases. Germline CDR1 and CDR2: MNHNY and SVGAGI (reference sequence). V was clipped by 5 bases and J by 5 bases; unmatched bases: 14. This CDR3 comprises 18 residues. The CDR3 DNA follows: TGTGCCAGCAGTCCGGGACAGGGGGCGCGAGGTTGGCAAGATACGCAGTATTTT. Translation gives CASSPGQGARGWQDTQYF.

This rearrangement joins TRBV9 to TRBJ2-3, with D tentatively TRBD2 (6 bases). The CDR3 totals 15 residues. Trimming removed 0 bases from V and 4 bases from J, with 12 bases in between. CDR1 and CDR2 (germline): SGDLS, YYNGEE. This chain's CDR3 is CASSVAGTRADTQYF. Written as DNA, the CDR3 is TGTGCCAGCAGCGTAGCCGGGACTCGGGCAGATACGCAGTATTTT.

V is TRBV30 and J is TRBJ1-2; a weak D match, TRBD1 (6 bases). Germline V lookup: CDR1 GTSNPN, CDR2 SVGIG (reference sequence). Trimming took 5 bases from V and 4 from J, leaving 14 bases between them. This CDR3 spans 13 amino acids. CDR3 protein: CAWLRGAVYGYTF. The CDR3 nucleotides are TGTGCCTGGCTGCGGGGGGCGGTCTATGGCTACACCTTC.